This passage covers 24 T cell receptor beta chains from one sample sequenced in a study of T-cell reconstitution after alpha-beta-depleted transplantation in children. Using unique molecular identifiers, the investigators prepared the TCRbeta library. TCRdb redid the calling of the PCR reads with MiXCR, one entry per CDR3 protein. Of approximately 500,000 distinct CDR3 sequences listed, under 12% are singletons. The specimen comprised PBMCs, sampled before TCRalphabeta/CD19-depleted stem cell transplant. All receptors come from a child aged 2 to 10 with inherited bone marrow failure, due to receive a stem cell transplant.

With regard to this clonotype: Being one base from a much bigger clone, this may be a read error. The chain joins TRBV3-1 to TRBJ2-7; 8 nucleotides match TRBD2. Germline assignment: CDR1 LGHDT and CDR2 YNNKEL (reference sequence). CDR3 length: 14 amino acids. Here the CDR3 DNA reads TGTGCCAGGAGCCTTATAGCGGGACCGAACGAGCAGTACTTC. Translated: CARSLIAGPNEQYF.

This clonotype was seen repeatedly, ten times or more. This chain connects TRBV29-1 to TRBJ1-1, with 7 bases that match TRBD1. The CDR3 consists of 12 residues. Germline V lookup: CDR1 SQVTM, CDR2 ANQGSEA. V lost 5 bases, J lost 4 bases, and 4 bases stayed unmatched. CDR3 sequence: CSVLRGSTEAFF. The CDR3 DNA sequence: TGCAGCGTTCTCAGGGGGAGCACTGAAGCTTTCTTT. Supplemented by reference TRBV29-1 and TRBJ1-1, the full variable domain reads SAVISQKPSRDICQRGTSLTIQCQVDSQVTMMFWYRQQPGQSLTLIATANQGSEATYESGFVIDKFPISRPNLTFSTLTVSNMSPEDSSIYLCSVLRGSTEAFFGQGTRLTVV.

The rearrangement uses TRBV10-3 and TRBJ2-7; TRBD1 matches at 9 bases. Trimming cost V 2 bases and J 7 bases; bases outside gene matches: 9. The V gene's germline CDR1 is ENHRY and CDR2 SYGVKD. The CDR3 is made up of 15 amino acids. The CDR3 sequence is CAISEAGTGTSEQYF. The CDR3 bases are TGTGCCATCAGTGAGGCCGGGACAGGGACCTCGGAGCAGTACTTC.

In its sample, this clonotype was seen many times. The V call is TRBV3-1, the J call TRBJ2-1, with TRBD2 matching over 7 bases. There are 14 residues in the CDR3. J was trimmed by 6 bases and V by 1 base; bases with no gene match: 3. Germline V gene sequence: CDR1 LGHDT, CDR2 YNNKEL (reference sequence). CDR3 coding DNA: TGTGCCAGCAGCCAAGCGGGAGGTAGCAATGAGCAGTTCTTC. Encoded protein: CASSQAGGSNEQFF.

This clonotype was detected ten times or more. The chain is built from TRBV10-2 and TRBJ2-2, with 8 bases identical to TRBD1. V lost 7 bases and J lost 1; bases outside the gene matches: 11. Looked up from germline, CDR1 is WSHSY and CDR2 is SAAADI. The CDR3 has 17 amino acids. The CDR3 spells CASNMAQGALNTGELFF. Written as DNA, the CDR3 is TGCGCCAGCAATATGGCTCAGGGGGCGCTGAACACCGGGGAGCTGTTTTTT.

This clonotype was seen many times. The chain links TRBV20-1 to TRBJ2-1; a weak D match, TRBD2 (5 bases). Looked up from germline, CDR1 is DFQATT and CDR2 is SNEGSKA (reference sequence). This CDR3 is 14 amino acids long. Trimming cost V 5 bases and J 4 bases, with 15 bases left between them. The CDR3: CSAPQKRLYNEQFF. The CDR3 DNA follows: TGCAGTGCTCCCCAAAAGCGGCTATACAATGAGCAGTTCTTC.

This clonotype has a count of ten or more. The chain joins TRBV27 to TRBJ2-1; weak D call: TRBD2 (6 bases). The CDR3 covers 16 residues. V was trimmed by 1 base and J by 10 bases, leaving 20 bases between them. CDR1 is MNHEY and CDR2 is SMNVEV in the germline V gene (reference sequence). The CDR3 DNA follows: TGTGCCAGCAGTTTATGGGCGGAGACTAGTGGCATAGAGCAGTTCTTC. Encoded protein: CASSLWAETSGIEQFF.

With respect to this clonotype: A much larger clone lies a single base off, so this may be a read error. The genes are TRBV12-3 or TRBV12-4 and TRBJ2-2; 8 positions agree with TRBD1. The junction had 11 bases not matched to a gene; V was cut back by 4 bases and J by 4 bases. This CDR3 region has 17 residues. The CDR3 reads CASSSTPGQASTGELFF. The CDR3 DNA is TGTGCCAGCAGTTCCACTCCGGGACAGGCGAGCACCGGGGAGCTGTTTTTT.

This clonotype was recorded at least ten times. J is TRBJ2-1 and V is TRBV7-2; TRBD2 agrees at 10 bases. This CDR3 comprises 16 residues. Germline V gene sequence: CDR1 SGHTA, CDR2 FQGNSA. With 5 bases clipped from V and 5 bases from J, the junction kept 9 bases outside the gene matches. CDR3 bases: TGTGCCAGCAGCCGTCGGACTAGCGGAATCAACAATGAGCAGTTCTTC. This sequence encodes CASSRRTSGINNEQFF.

This clonotype was observed at least ten times. This rearrangement joins TRBV29-1 to TRBJ1-1, with D possibly being TRBD1 (5 bases). The ends were cut back, 4 bases at V and 0 bases at J, with 12 bases in the middle. This CDR3 contains 14 residues. Per germline, CDR1 SQVTM and CDR2 ANQGSEA. CDR3 region: CSVVRGLMNTEAFF. CDR3 coding DNA: TGCAGCGTTGTGCGGGGCCTCATGAACACTGAAGCTTTCTTT. Drawing the rest from reference TRBV29-1 and TRBJ1-1, the complete variable domain is SAVISQKPSRDICQRGTSLTIQCQVDSQVTMMFWYRQQPGQSLTLIATANQGSEATYESGFVIDKFPISRPNLTFSTLTVSNMSPEDSSIYLCSVVRGLMNTEAFFGQGTRLTVV.

This clonotype was seen at least ten times. V is TRBV6-5 and J is TRBJ2-5; D not resolved. This CDR3 has 13 amino acids. V lost 0 bases, J lost 1 base, and 3 bases lay in between. Germline V gene sequence: CDR1 MNHEY, CDR2 SVGAGI. The CDR3, as DNA: TGTGCCAGCAGTTACTCTGGCCAAGAGACCCAGTACTTC. Its protein product is CASSYSGQETQYF.

This clonotype was recorded many times. The V gene is TRBV12-3 or TRBV12-4, the J gene TRBJ2-7; D could derive from TRBD1 or TRBD2 (6 bases each). This CDR3 contains 14 residues. V lost 6 bases to trimming and J lost 5 bases, with 17 bases between them. The CDR3 nucleotides are TGTGCCAGCAGCCCGGGCTCCCGGGGGCACGAGCAGTACTTC. Its protein is CASSPGSRGHEQYF.

This rearrangement joins TRBV7-2 to TRBJ1-2; TRBD1 is a possible D gene (5 bases). V was pared by 0 bases and J by 7 bases, with 21 bases between. This CDR3 comprises 17 residues. Germline V lookup: CDR1 SGHTA, CDR2 FQGNSA. CDR3 DNA: TGTGCCAGCAGCTTAGCTTCGTGGGCAGGGTCTGCAGGTGGCTACACCTTC. Translated, it gives CASSLASWAGSAGGYTF.

This clonotype was counted many times. This chain connects TRBV7-2 to TRBJ2-1; 8 positions agree with TRBD2. After removal of 5 bases from V and 2 bases from J, the junction contained 5 bases not matched to a gene. This CDR3 spans 15 amino acids. Germline loops: CDR1 SGHTA, CDR2 FQGNSA. CDR3: CASSTGGPPYNEQFF. The CDR3 DNA is TGTGCCAGCAGCACGGGAGGGCCACCCTACAATGAGCAGTTCTTC.

This clonotype was counted only a few times. The rearrangement links TRBV20-1 to TRBJ2-5, with D possibly matching TRBD1 (6 bases). Germline V gene lookup returns CDR1 DFQATT and CDR2 SNEGSKA (reference sequence). Between the trimmed V and J ends, which lost 5 bases and 4 bases, there was a span of 26 bases. CDR3 length: 17 amino acids. Here the CDR3 DNA reads TGCAGTGCTTTACCCACCGACCAGGGGTCATGGATAGAGACCCAGTACTTC. Translated: CSALPTDQGSWIETQYF.

This clonotype came up a few times. The gene calls are TRBV18 and TRBJ2-3; 9 nucleotides match TRBD2. The germline CDR1 and CDR2 sequences are KGHSH and LQKENI. V was clipped by 3 bases and J by 10 bases; unmatched bases: 5. The CDR3 length is 13 residues. In DNA form, the CDR3 reads TGTGCCAGCTCACCCGGGACTAGCTCGCCGCAGTATTTT. It yields the protein CASSPGTSSPQYF. The full variable domain, completed using reference TRBV18 and TRBJ2-3, is NAGVMQNPRHLVRRRGQEARLRCSPMKGHSHVYWYRQLPEEGLKFMVYLQKENIIDESGMPKERFSAEFPKEGPSILRIQQVVRGDSAAYFCASSPGTSSPQYFGPGTRLTVL.

This clonotype has a count of ten or more. The chain is built from TRBV5-1 and TRBJ2-3; D is ambiguous. Germline values: CDR1 SGHRS, CDR2 YFSETQ. The CDR3 loop spans 14 amino acids. Between the trimmed V and J ends, which lost 3 bases and 6 bases, there was a span of 14 bases. CDR3 in amino acids: CASSSAGSRDTQYF. The CDR3 bases are TGCGCCAGCAGCTCGGCAGGATCCAGGGATACGCAGTATTTT.

This clonotype came up a few times. The chain employs TRBV28 and TRBJ1-5; 7 bases agree with TRBD1. CDR1 and CDR2 (germline): MDHEN, SYDVKM. V lost 3 bases to trimming and J lost 1 base; unmatched junction nucleotides: 6. This CDR3 is 16 amino acids long. CDR3 loop: CASSLPPGGSNQPQHF. DNA of the CDR3: TGTGCCAGCAGTTTGCCCCCAGGGGGGAGCAATCAGCCCCAGCATTTT.

V is TRBV18 and J is TRBJ2-5, with TRBD2 identical over 8 bases. J was trimmed by 5 bases and V by 0 bases; bases with no gene match: 5. The CDR3 runs 15 residues. Germline V lookup: CDR1 KGHSH, CDR2 LQKENI. In DNA form, the CDR3 reads TGTGCCAGCTCACCACCCCGGGGACTAGGGGAGACCCAGTACTTC. The encoded protein is CASSPPRGLGETQYF.

This clonotype has at least ten counts. The chain joins TRBV20-1 to TRBJ2-1; 9 positions match TRBD1. The length of the CDR3 is 13 residues. From germline, CDR1 is DFQATT and CDR2 SNEGSKA (reference sequence). Trimming cost V 5 bases and J 8 bases; bases outside gene matches: 7. The CDR3 spells CSAGGQGGDEQFF. In nucleotides, the CDR3 is TGCAGTGCTGGGGGACAGGGAGGGGATGAGCAGTTCTTC.

In this sample, this clonotype turned up many times. The chain joins TRBV20-1 to TRBJ2-7, with 14 bases matching TRBD2. CDR3 length equals 15 residues. Germline V gives CDR1 DFQATT, CDR2 SNEGSKA (reference sequence). The trim removed 2 bases at V and 6 bases at J, leaving 6 bases unmatched. The CDR3 DNA is TGCAGTGCTAGACCTGGACTAGCGGGAGGTGTCGAGCAGTACTTC. It codes for CSARPGLAGGVEQYF.

The chain combines TRBV30 with TRBJ2-1, with 8 bases identical to TRBD2. Germline assignment: CDR1 GTSNPN and CDR2 SVGIG (reference sequence). The J segment lost 8 bases and the V segment lost 5 bases, leaving 5 bases of the junction unmatched. The CDR3 runs 12 residues. The chain's CDR3 is CAWGTRRHEQFF. The CDR3 DNA follows: TGTGCCTGGGGGACTAGACGACATGAGCAGTTCTTC.

This clonotype occurred many times. This chain uses TRBV7-2 with TRBJ2-7; D remains ambiguous. Trimming took off 3 bases at V and 3 bases at J, with 12 bases between the two ends. The CDR3 is made up of 14 amino acids. Germline CDR1 is SGHTA and CDR2 is FQGNSA. Here the CDR3 DNA reads TGTGCCAGCAGCTTGGGCAGGACGTACTACGAGCAGTACTTC. As protein: CASSLGRTYYEQYF.

This clonotype was counted between two and nine times. The chain links TRBV20-1 to TRBJ2-1; 7 bases fit TRBD2. Germline V gene sequence: CDR1 DFQATT, CDR2 SNEGSKA (reference sequence). J gave up 2 bases and V 3 bases, and 4 bases lay outside the gene matches. The CDR3 runs to 14 residues. The CDR3 bases are TGCAGTGCTAGTTACGGGAGGACCTACAATGAGCAGTTCTTC. Residues: CSASYGRTYNEQFF.